Listed here are 21 T cell receptor beta chains from one sample, sequenced in a study of blood T cell repertoires in COVID-19. Using immunoSEQ multiplex PCR, the repertoire was profiled, and TCRdb retains in-frame clones only, with some absent. Among 250,000 to 350,000 clones listed, around 89% were seen once. The sequenced sample consisted of peripheral blood. The receptors stem from a woman in her sixties or seventies with acute or convalescent COVID-19.

The chain joins TRBV7-2 to TRBJ1-5; no definite D call. CDR3 length: 14 amino acids. Trimming left V 3 bases short and J 0 bases short, with 6 bases between. The germline V gene has CDR1 SGHTA and CDR2 FQGNSA. DNA of the CDR3: TGTGCCAGCAGCTTTACAAATAGCAATCAGCCCCAGCATTTT. Residues: CASSFTNSNQPQHF.

The chain combines TRBV9 with TRBJ1-4; D possibly corresponds to TRBD1 (5 bases). Germline V gene data show CDR1 as SGDLS and CDR2 as YYNGEE. This CDR3 spans 14 amino acids. V was clipped by 2 bases and J by 3 bases, with 8 bases between them. The CDR3 region has the DNA TGTGCCAGCAGCGTGGCCAGGGCTAATGAAAAACTGTTTTTT. Its translation is CASSVARANEKLFF.

The V call is TRBV29-1, the J call TRBJ2-2; D remains ambiguous. V lost 0 bases and J 0 bases, leaving 8 bases between the germline ends. CDR3 length: 15 amino acids. Germline-derived CDR1 and CDR2 are SQVTM and ANQGSEA. The CDR3 protein is CSVEDVISNTGELFF. DNA of the CDR3: TGCAGCGTTGAAGATGTCATTTCGAACACCGGGGAGCTGTTTTTT.

For this clone: Additional DNA sequences in this sample encode the identical CDR3. The rearrangement links TRBV7-9 to TRBJ2-7; 9 bases are a match to TRBD1. V gave up 3 bases and J gave up 2 bases; unmatched junction bases: 2. CDR1 is SEHNR, CDR2 FQNEAQ, per germline (reference sequence). The CDR3 is made up of 14 amino acids. This chain's CDR3 is CASSLGTGTYEQYF. The DNA for the CDR3 is TGTGCCAGCAGCTTGGGGACAGGGACCTACGAGCAGTACTTC.

The chain employs TRBV5-4 and TRBJ2-3; 8 bases map to TRBD1. CDR1 and CDR2 (germline): SGHNT, YYREEE (reference sequence). The ends lost 4 bases at V and 6 bases at J; junction bases unmatched: 13. CDR3 length equals 16 residues. Here the CDR3 DNA reads TGTGCCAGCAGCCCCGGACAGGGCCACCATCCGGATACGCAGTATTTT. Its translation is CASSPGQGHHPDTQYF.

The J gene is TRBJ1-2, the V gene TRBV7-9; 8 bases align to TRBD1. The V and J ends lost 5 bases and 2 bases, in that order; junction bases with no gene match: 1. Looked up from germline, CDR1 is SEHNR and CDR2 is FQNEAQ (reference sequence). The CDR3 runs to 13 residues. In nucleotides, the CDR3 is TGTGCCAGCAGCCAGGGGGCCAACTATGGCTACACCTTC. It is translated as CASSQGANYGYTF.

The chain recombines TRBV12-3 or TRBV12-4 with TRBJ1-5; D remains unclear. The CDR3 has 13 amino acids. The V end lost 3 bases, the J end lost 2 bases, and 5 bases lay between the germline ends. The CDR3, as DNA: TGTGCCAGCAGTTTGGCAGGCAATCAGCCCCAGCATTTT. As protein: CASSLAGNQPQHF.

Note on this clone: The sample holds other DNA sequences that translate to the same CDR3. The V and J genes are TRBV12-3 or TRBV12-4 and TRBJ1-5, with D tentatively TRBD1 (5 bases). Trimming removed 1 base at V and 4 bases at J, with 5 bases between. The CDR3 runs 13 residues. CDR3 sequence: CASSLDRNQPQHF. The CDR3 DNA is TGTGCCAGCAGTTTAGACAGGAATCAGCCCCAGCATTTT.

The chain couples TRBV5-1 to TRBJ2-1, with 7 bases identical to TRBD2. Germline V gene sequence: CDR1 SGHRS, CDR2 YFSETQ. V lost 3 bases to trimming and J lost 9 bases; unmatched junction nucleotides: 12. This CDR3 region has 15 residues. The CDR3 sequence: CASSSQRGQGGEQFF. As DNA, the CDR3 is TGCGCCAGCAGCTCCCAGCGGGGCCAGGGAGGTGAGCAGTTCTTC. The complete variable domain, with remaining parts taken from reference TRBV5-1 and TRBJ2-1, reads KAGVTQTPRYLIKTRGQQVTLSCSPISGHRSVSWYQQTPGQGLQFLFEYFSETQRNKGNFPGRFSGRQFSNSRSEMNVSTLELGDSALYLCASSSQRGQGGEQFFGPGTRLTVL.

DNA of the CDR3: TGTGCCAGCAGTTACGTGGGCTCGGGCACAGATACGCAGTATTTT. Protein sequence: CASSYVGSGTDTQYF. The chain carries TRBV6-5 and TRBJ2-3; D call uncertain. This CDR3 region has 15 residues. V was shortened by 2 bases and J by 1 base, with 10 bases between the two germline ends. CDR1 and CDR2 from the germline V gene are MNHEY and SVGAGI.

V and J are TRBV9 and TRBJ2-7; 9 bases fit TRBD2. J lost 2 bases, V lost 4 bases, and 10 bases had no gene match. Germline CDR1 and CDR2: SGDLS and YYNGEE. The CDR3 is made up of 16 amino acids. In DNA form, the CDR3 reads TGTGCCAGCAGCCCCAAGATAGCGGGGGCCGCCTACGAGCAGTACTTC. It yields the protein CASSPKIAGAAYEQYF.

This sequence joins TRBV28 and TRBJ2-5; TRBD1 aligns across 10 bases. This CDR3 spans 15 amino acids. Germline CDR1 is MDHEN and CDR2 is SYDVKM. V was clipped by 5 bases and J by 6 bases; unmatched bases: 9. The CDR3, as DNA: TGTGCCAGCAGTGTCCCGGGACAGGGGCAACAGACCCAGTACTTC. Residues: CASSVPGQGQQTQYF.

The rearrangement uses TRBV2 and TRBJ2-6; D unresolved. V was cut by 7 bases and J by 0 bases, with 19 bases left in between. CDR1 is SNHLY, CDR2 FYNNEI, per germline. The CDR3 sequence is 18 residues long. DNA of the CDR3: TGTGCCAGCATGGCCTTTCATAAACCCCCCTCTGGGGCCAACGTCCTGACTTTC. It yields the protein CASMAFHKPPSGANVLTF.

The chain recombines TRBV7-2 with TRBJ1-2; no definite D call. The CDR3 sequence is 14 residues long. Germline V gene data show CDR1 as SGHTA and CDR2 as FQGNSA. V lost 1 base to trimming and J lost 5 bases, with 11 bases between them. The DNA of the CDR3 is TGTGCCAGCAGCTTAGGAGGCGGTGTTTATGGCTACACCTTC. It encodes CASSLGGGVYGYTF.

CDR3 nucleotide sequence: TGCGCCAGCAGGGGCGACATGGGAGGGGGACGAGAGACCCAGTACTTC. Protein sequence: CASRGDMGGGRETQYF. This rearrangement joins TRBV10-2 to TRBJ2-5; possibly TRBD2 for D (7 bases). Trimming took 6 bases from V and 4 from J, leaving 21 bases between them. The CDR3 is made up of 16 amino acids. Germline assignment: CDR1 WSHSY and CDR2 SAAADI.

For the CDR3, the DNA is TGTGCCAGTCACCTTTCAGGGGGTTTGGAGACAGATACGCAGTATTTT. It encodes CASHLSGGLETDTQYF. This chain connects TRBV19 to TRBJ2-3; 7 bases map to TRBD1. In germline, CDR1 is LNHDA, CDR2 SQIVND (reference sequence). The V gene end was trimmed by 8 bases and the J gene end by 3 bases; junction bases not matched to a gene: 14. This CDR3 region has 16 residues.

The chain is built from TRBV5-6 and TRBJ2-1; maybe TRBD2 (5 bases). CDR3 length equals 13 residues. Germline V gene data show CDR1 as SGHDT and CDR2 as YYEEEE. Trimming removed 5 bases at V and 8 bases at J, with 14 bases between. The CDR3 spells CASSSGIPDEQFF. Written as DNA, the CDR3 is TGTGCCAGCAGTTCCGGGATCCCGGATGAGCAGTTCTTC. The whole variable domain, filled in from reference TRBV5-6 and TRBJ2-1, reads DAGVTQSPTHLIKTRGQQVTLRCSPKSGHDTVSWYQQALGQGPQFIFQYYEEEERQRGNFPDRFSGHQFPNYSSELNVNALLLGDSALYLCASSSGIPDEQFFGPGTRLTVL.

This clone was detected once. V usage is TRBV5-6 and J usage is TRBJ2-1, with 13 bases identical to TRBD2. V gave up 3 bases and J gave up 5 bases; unmatched junction bases: 2. CDR3 length: 15 amino acids. Germline CDR1 is SGHDT and CDR2 is YYEEEE. The CDR3 DNA is TGTGCCAGCAGCTGGGGACTAGCGGGGAACAATGAGCAGTTCTTC. As protein: CASSWGLAGNNEQFF.

The CDR3 DNA sequence: TGCGCCAGCAGTTTCGCCGGGACAGGGTTTTTCTATGGCTACACCTTC. Translated, it gives CASSFAGTGFFYGYTF. J is TRBJ1-2 and V is TRBV5-1; 9 bases fit TRBD1. The CDR3 runs to 16 residues. Germline assignment: CDR1 SGHRS and CDR2 YFSETQ. V trimming: 5 bases; J trimming: 4 bases; junction bases outside the gene matches: 12.

The chain has TRBV29-1 and TRBJ1-5; tentative D call: TRBD1 (5 bases). The germline CDR1 and CDR2 sequences are SQVTM and ANQGSEA. The CDR3 sequence is 13 residues long. The V gene lost 8 bases and the J gene lost 6 bases, with 17 bases spanning the gap. In DNA, the CDR3 is TGCAGCTCCGGGACTACAGACGGTCAGCCCCAGCATTTT. Encoded protein: CSSGTTDGQPQHF.

The chain joins TRBV3-1 (or the pseudogene TRBV3-2) to TRBJ1-4; TRBD1 might be the D (5 bases). CDR3 size: 13 residues. Germline CDR1 and CDR2: LGHDT and YNNKEL (reference sequence). V lost 8 bases and J 5 bases, leaving 12 bases between the germline ends. The CDR3 spells CASGGEPNEKLFF. The CDR3 nucleotides are TGTGCCAGCGGGGGGGAACCCAATGAAAAACTGTTTTTT.